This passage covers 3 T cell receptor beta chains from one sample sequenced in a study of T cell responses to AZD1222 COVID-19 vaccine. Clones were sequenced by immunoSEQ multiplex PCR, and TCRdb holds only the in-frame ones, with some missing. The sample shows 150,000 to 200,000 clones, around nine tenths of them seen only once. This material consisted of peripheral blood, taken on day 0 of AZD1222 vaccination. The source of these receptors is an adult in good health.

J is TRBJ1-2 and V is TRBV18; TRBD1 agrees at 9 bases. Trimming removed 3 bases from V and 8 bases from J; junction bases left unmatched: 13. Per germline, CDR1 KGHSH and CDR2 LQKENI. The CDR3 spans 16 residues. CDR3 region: CASSPSDIQGAKGYTF. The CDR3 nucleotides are TGTGCCAGCTCACCGTCGGACATACAGGGGGCGAAGGGCTACACCTTC.

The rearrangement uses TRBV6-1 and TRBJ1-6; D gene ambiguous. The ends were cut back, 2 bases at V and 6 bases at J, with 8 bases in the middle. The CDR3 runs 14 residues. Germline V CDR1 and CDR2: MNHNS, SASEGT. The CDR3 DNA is TGTGCCAGCAGTGAAAGGAGGTTTAATTCACCCCTCCACTTT. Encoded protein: CASSERRFNSPLHF.

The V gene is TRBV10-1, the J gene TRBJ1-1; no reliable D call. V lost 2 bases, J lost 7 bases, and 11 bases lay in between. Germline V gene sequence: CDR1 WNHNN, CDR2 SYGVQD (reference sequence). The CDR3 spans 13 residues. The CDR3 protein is CASSEMSSGEAFF. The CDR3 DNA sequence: TGCGCCAGCAGTGAGATGAGTTCGGGTGAAGCTTTCTTT.